This T cell receptor beta chain was found in a study of blood T cell repertoires in COVID-19. Whole-study context: The origin of the acute and convalescent COVID-19 samples was the United States, Italy and Spain. From T cells, B-cell-depleted T cells, or PBMCs came the material, which was cDNA or gDNA.

This CDR3 is 14 amino acids long. From germline, CDR1 is SGDLS and CDR2 YYNGEE. Trimming stripped 1 base from V and 4 bases from J, with 9 bases between. Per the authors' pipeline: Estimation of nucleated cell counts was performed using reference gene primer amplification. The repertoire was sequenced with immunoSEQ multiplex PCR; TCRdb's copy has only in-frame clones and lacks some. From that table come the V and J calls and clone size; the DNA was used to work out D and trimming. The data hold some 52,000 clones, with more than 75% observed a single time. This clone was picked up one time. The chain has TRBV9 and TRBJ2-1, with unresolved D. The clonotype comes from a human donor with active COVID-19. The donor label of this sample is uncertain. Sequencing input: peripheral blood. As DNA, the CDR3 is TGTGCCAGCAGCGTAAGTTGGCGGTACAATGAGCAGTTCTTC. Translation gives CASSVSWRYNEQFF. Combining the CDR3 with reference TRBV9 and TRBJ2-1 gives the whole variable domain DSGVTQTPKHLITATGQRVTLRCSPRSGDLSVYWYQQSLDQGLQFLIQYYNGEERAKGNILERFSAQQFPDLHSELNLSSLELGDSALYFCASSVSWRYNEQFFGPGTRLTVL.